A selection of T cell receptor beta chains follows, all from one sample in a study of radiation and T cells in renal cell carcinoma. Assay used: immunoSEQ multiplex PCR; TCRdb lists only in-frame clones, some missing. The sample includes over 85,000 clones, over 75% of them seen just once. The starting material was blood, obtained from a patient whose treatment included radiotherapy and nephrectomy. The source is a man in his sixties with renal cell carcinoma. The CDR3 runs from the conserved cysteine through the conserved F or W. The order of the fields is V gene, D gene, J gene, clone size, CDR3 protein, CDR3 DNA. The D gene is left open where the match is weak. Clone sizes are given selectively: once, few, many, or a class where the clone is expanded.

v_gene: TRBV7-9; d_gene: -; j_gene: TRBJ1-3; abundance: -; CDR3aa: CASSLARASGNTIYF; CDR3nt: TGTGCCAGCAGCTTAGCCCGAGCCTCTGGAAACACCATATATTTT
v_gene: TRBV5-8; d_gene: -; j_gene: TRBJ2-5; abundance: -; CDR3aa: CASSLFSLETQYF; CDR3nt: TGTGCCAGCAGCTTGTTTTCCCTCGAGACCCAGTACTTC
v_gene: TRBV5-1; d_gene: -; j_gene: TRBJ1-6; abundance: few; CDR3aa: CASSFRPDGHNSPLHF; CDR3nt: TGCGCCAGCAGCTTCCGTCCGGACGGGCATAATTCACCCCTCCACTTT
v_gene: TRBV7-8; d_gene: TRBD1; j_gene: TRBJ2-1; abundance: -; CDR3aa: CASSFRQGNNEQFF; CDR3nt: TGTGCCAGCAGCTTTAGACAGGGGAACAATGAGCAGTTCTTC
v_gene: TRBV4-3; d_gene: -; j_gene: TRBJ1-5; abundance: once; CDR3aa: CASSQDRGRQPQHF; CDR3nt: TGCGCCAGCAGCCAAGACCGGGGGAGACAGCCCCAGCATTTT
v_gene: TRBV19; d_gene: TRBD2; j_gene: TRBJ2-2; abundance: once; CDR3aa: CASSARLAEYGELFF; CDR3nt: TGTGCCAGTAGTGCCCGACTAGCAGAGTACGGGGAGCTGTTTTTT
v_gene: TRBV7-9; d_gene: -; j_gene: TRBJ1-2; abundance: -; CDR3aa: CASSLGSSPYYTF; CDR3nt: TGTGCCAGCAGCCTAGGGTCCTCGCCCTACTACACCTTC
v_gene: TRBV21-1; d_gene: -; j_gene: TRBJ2-7; abundance: -; CDR3aa: CASSKTSMSCPMGSRYEQYF; CDR3nt: TGTGCCAGCAGCAAAACCTCGATGTCCTGTCCCATGGGAAGTAGGTACGAGCAGTACTTC
v_gene: TRBV7-2; d_gene: TRBD2; j_gene: TRBJ2-3; abundance: -; CDR3aa: CASSQRAGVADTQYF; CDR3nt: TGTGCCAGCAGTCAAAGGGCGGGAGTGGCAGATACGCAGTATTTT
v_gene: TRBV27; d_gene: TRBD1; j_gene: TRBJ2-3; abundance: -; CDR3aa: CASSLLPVRGQGSDTQYF; CDR3nt: TGTGCCAGCAGTTTACTGCCAGTTCGGGGACAGGGATCAGATACGCAGTATTTT
v_gene: TRBV18; d_gene: -; j_gene: TRBJ2-1; abundance: -; CDR3aa: CASSPPPRGNEQFF; CDR3nt: TGTGCCAGCTCACCTCCCCCCCGCGGCAATGAGCAGTTCTTC
v_gene: TRBV13; d_gene: TRBD1; j_gene: TRBJ2-5; abundance: -; CDR3aa: CASSLDRTGVETQYF; CDR3nt: TGTGCCAGCAGCTTGGACAGGACAGGGGTCGAGACCCAGTACTTC
v_gene: TRBV28; d_gene: -; j_gene: TRBJ1-5; abundance: -; CDR3aa: CASSFGQGPNQPQHF; CDR3nt: TGTGCCAGCAGTTTCGGGCAGGGGCCCAATCAGCCCCAGCATTTT
v_gene: TRBV9; d_gene: -; j_gene: TRBJ2-3; abundance: -; CDR3aa: CASSVSPLALTDTQYF; CDR3nt: TGTGCCAGCAGCGTATCCCCCCTAGCTCTCACAGATACGCAGTATTTT
v_gene: TRBV7-2; d_gene: -; j_gene: TRBJ2-7; abundance: -; CDR3aa: CASSLAAGGINEQYF; CDR3nt: TGTGCCAGCAGCTTAGCGGCAGGGGGGATTAACGAGCAGTACTTC
v_gene: TRBV7-3; d_gene: -; j_gene: TRBJ2-2; abundance: -; CDR3aa: CASSLKRADGELFF; CDR3nt: TGTGCCAGCAGCTTAAAAAGGGCGGACGGGGAGCTGTTTTTT
v_gene: TRBV30; d_gene: TRBD2; j_gene: TRBJ2-1; abundance: -; CDR3aa: CAWSVMAGVYNEQFF; CDR3nt: TGTGCCTGGAGTGTCATGGCGGGAGTATACAATGAGCAGTTCTTC
v_gene: TRBV10-3; d_gene: TRBD1; j_gene: TRBJ1-4; abundance: -; CDR3aa: CATAGTENEKLFF; CDR3nt: TGTGCCACCGCCGGGACAGAAAATGAAAAACTGTTTTTT
v_gene: TRBV5-1; d_gene: -; j_gene: TRBJ2-7; abundance: -; CDR3aa: CASSLDGLTYEQYF; CDR3nt: TGCGCCAGCAGCTTGGATGGGCTTACCTACGAGCAGTACTTC
v_gene: TRBV2; d_gene: -; j_gene: TRBJ2-3; abundance: once; CDR3aa: CASLYLDREADTQYF; CDR3nt: TGTGCCAGCCTTTATTTAGACAGGGAGGCAGATACGCAGTATTTT
v_gene: TRBV30; d_gene: TRBD2; j_gene: TRBJ2-5; abundance: -; CDR3aa: CAWSQGLAEETQYF; CDR3nt: TGTGCCTGGAGCCAGGGACTAGCAGAAGAGACCCAGTACTTC
v_gene: TRBV2; d_gene: -; j_gene: TRBJ1-2; abundance: once; CDR3aa: CASSEYPGITKGYTF; CDR3nt: TGTGCCAGCAGTGAATACCCAGGGATTACTAAAGGCTACACCTTC
v_gene: TRBV18; d_gene: TRBD1; j_gene: TRBJ1-1; abundance: -; CDR3aa: CASSPRDRGENTEAFF; CDR3nt: TGTGCCAGCTCACCAAGGGACAGGGGAGAGAACACTGAAGCTTTCTTT
v_gene: TRBV30; d_gene: -; j_gene: TRBJ1-3; abundance: -; CDR3aa: CAWTLGGSGNTIYF; CDR3nt: TGTGCCTGGACTCTAGGGGGTTCGGGAAACACCATATATTTT
v_gene: TRBV5-5; d_gene: -; j_gene: TRBJ2-2; abundance: -; CDR3aa: CASSHQGPRGTGELFF; CDR3nt: TGTGCCAGCAGCCATCAGGGGCCGCGGGGGACCGGGGAGCTGTTTTTT
v_gene: TRBV2; d_gene: -; j_gene: TRBJ1-4; abundance: -; CDR3aa: CASRKRGTVSTNEKLFF; CDR3nt: TGTGCCAGCAGAAAGAGAGGGACCGTATCGACTAATGAAAAACTGTTTTTT
v_gene: TRBV29-1; d_gene: TRBD1; j_gene: TRBJ1-1; abundance: -; CDR3aa: CSVPSGTDYTEAFF; CDR3nt: TGCAGCGTCCCTTCCGGGACAGACTACACTGAAGCTTTCTTT
v_gene: TRBV10-3; d_gene: -; j_gene: TRBJ2-7; abundance: -; CDR3aa: CATSLLLQGSGEQYF; CDR3nt: TGTGCCACCTCCCTCCTCCTCCAGGGCAGTGGGGAGCAGTACTTC
v_gene: TRBV7-9; d_gene: -; j_gene: TRBJ1-1; abundance: -; CDR3aa: CASSLVGGGSWAFF; CDR3nt: TGTGCCAGCAGCTTAGTGGGTGGGGGATCATGGGCTTTCTTT